A single sample is the source of the 16 T cell receptor beta chains below, sequenced in a study of T cells in women clearing cervical HPV infection. Sequenced by immunoSEQ multiplex PCR; TCRdb stores in-frame clones only, minus some. The sample holds tens of thousands of clones. Sequenced input: blood buffy coat. These receptors originate from a woman between 18 and 70 years old with a cervical HPV16 infection that either progressed to CIN3+ or cleared (not recorded which).

On this clone: The read stops 3 residues short of the end of the CDR3; the missing end is completed from the germline J gene. This chain joins TRBV5-1 and TRBJ2-7, with TRBD2 matching 7 bases. The CDR3 sequence is 13 residues long. V dropped 2 bases and J dropped 3; count of bases not matched to a gene: 2. Germline lookup yields CDR1 SGHRS and CDR2 YFSETQ. The sequenced part of the CDR3 DNA is TGCGCCAGCAGCTTAGGACTAGGCTACGAG. Translating it yields CASSLGLGYE. The full CDR3 protein is CASSLGLGYEQYF.

Turning to this clone: Read coverage stops 3 residues before the CDR3 terminus; the germline J gene supplies the remainder. The gene calls are TRBV5-6 and TRBJ1-2; a possible D gene is TRBD1 (6 bases). The germline V gene has CDR1 SGHDT and CDR2 YYEEEE. Trimming left V 0 bases short and J 4 bases short, with 7 bases between. This CDR3 is 13 amino acids long. The CDR3 protein is CASSLGTAYGYTF. The CDR3 bases that were read are TGTGCCAGCAGCTTGGGGACAGCCTATGGC. The full variable domain, rest sourced from reference TRBV5-6 and TRBJ1-2, is DAGVTQSPTHLIKTRGQQVTLRCSPKSGHDTVSWYQQALGQGPQFIFQYYEEEERQRGNFPDRFSGHQFPNYSSELNVNALLLGDSALYLCASSLGTAYGYTFGSGTRLTVV.

With regard to this clone: The CDR3 goes on 3 residues after the read ends, and that part is filled in from the germline J gene. V usage is TRBV5-1 and J usage is TRBJ2-1; TRBD2 aligns across 10 bases. Germline loops: CDR1 SGHRS, CDR2 YFSETQ. V gave up 5 bases and J gave up 6 bases; unmatched junction bases: 2. This CDR3 has 13 amino acids. The CDR3 bases that were read are TGCGCCAGCAGTAAGCGGGAGGGCAATGAG. This gives the protein CASSKREGNE. The entire CDR3 is CASSKREGNEQFF.

The DNA read from the CDR3 is TGTGCCAGCAGCGATGACGCGGGACTAGCGGGGGTAACC. Residues: CASSDDAGLAGVT. The whole CDR3 sequence is CASSDDAGLAGVTQYF. The chain links TRBV9 to TRBJ2-5; TRBD2 matches 14 bases. The CDR3 goes on 3 residues after the read ends, and that part is filled in from the germline J gene. Germline CDR1 SGDLS, CDR2 YYNGEE. This CDR3 has 16 amino acids.

For this clone: The DNA ends 3 residues before the CDR3 does, and the rest of the CDR3 is filled in from the germline J gene. This sequence joins TRBV18 and TRBJ1-6; no clear D. This CDR3 region has 14 residues. Trimming shortened V by 2 bases and J by 5 bases, and 7 bases separated the two germline ends. Per the germline V gene, CDR1 is KGHSH and CDR2 is LQKENI. The chain's CDR3 is CASSPARDNSPLHF. The DNA read from the CDR3 is TGTGCCAGCTCACCAGCTAGAGATAATTCACCC.

This CDR3 is CASSLAGTGVYEQYF. Partial CDR3 DNA: TGTGCCAGCAGCTTAGCGGGGACAGGGGTCTACGAG. The chain uses TRBV7-2 and TRBJ2-7; TRBD1 matches 10 bases. The read finishes 3 residues shy of the CDR3 end, and the germline J gene is used to complete it. Germline V gene sequence: CDR1 SGHTA, CDR2 FQGNSA. Trimming cost V 0 bases and J 3 bases; bases outside gene matches: 2. This CDR3 is built from 15 residues.

According to its frequency, this clone is medium-sized. The read finishes 3 residues shy of the CDR3 end, and the germline J gene is used to complete it. Other nucleotide sequences in the sample specify the same CDR3. The V and J genes are TRBV20-1 and TRBJ1-2; TRBD1 matches 8 bases. V lost 5 bases, J lost 4 bases, and 9 bases stayed unmatched. Germline V gives CDR1 DFQATT, CDR2 SNEGSKA (reference sequence). There are 14 residues in the CDR3. The CDR3 spells CSASQGAYSYGYTF. Partial CDR3 DNA: TGCAGTGCTTCTCAGGGGGCGTACAGCTATGGC.

Remarks on this clone: The CDR3 end is not reached by the read, which stops 3 residues before it; the germline J gene fills it in. The chain carries TRBV20-1 and TRBJ2-3; perhaps TRBD2 as D (6 bases). Germline CDR1 DFQATT, CDR2 SNEGSKA (reference sequence). CDR3 length: 14 amino acids. The V gene lost 4 bases and the J gene lost 2 bases, with 13 bases spanning the gap. This chain's CDR3 is CSATLGLFTDTQYF. The covered CDR3 bases are TGCAGTGCTACACTGGGACTGTTCACAGATACG.

A word on this clone: The CDR3 end falls 3 residues outside the read, so it is completed with the germline J gene. The J gene is TRBJ2-7, the V gene TRBV11-2, with 7 bases that match TRBD2. From germline, CDR1 is SGHAT and CDR2 FQNNGV. V lost 8 bases and J lost 3; bases outside the gene matches: 4. This CDR3 has 12 amino acids. CDR3 amino acids: CASGWGGYEQYF. The CDR3 DNA, read in part, is TGTGCCAGCGGGTGGGGGGGCTACGAG.

On this clone: With the read ending 3 residues before the CDR3 end, the germline J gene is used to fill in that end. The J gene is TRBJ2-6, the V gene TRBV18, with 8 positions matching TRBD1. This CDR3 is 19 amino acids long. Germline CDR1 reads KGHSH; CDR2 reads LQKENI. V dropped 1 base and J dropped 0; count of bases not matched to a gene: 8. The CDR3 reads CASSPRGQGVLSGANVLTF. The sequenced CDR3 bases are TGTGCCAGCTCACCACGAGGACAGGGTGTGCTCTCTGGGGCCAACGTC. Variable domain in full (rest from reference TRBV18 and TRBJ2-6): NAGVMQNPRHLVRRRGQEARLRCSPMKGHSHVYWYRQLPEEGLKFMVYLQKENIIDESGMPKERFSAEFPKEGPSILRIQQVVRGDSAAYFCASSPRGQGVLSGANVLTFGAGSRLTVL.

Comment on this clone: The read ends 3 residues early relative to the CDR3; the germline J gene fills the gap. This sequence joins TRBV15 and TRBJ2-4; 8 bases align to TRBD2. The CDR3 loop spans 13 amino acids. CDR1 is LNHNV, CDR2 YYDKDF, per germline (reference sequence). CDR3 residues: CATSRSSGSGQYF. The covered CDR3 bases are TGTGCCACCAGCAGATCGAGCGGGAGTGGT.

As regards this clone: The sequence runs out 3 residues before the end of the CDR3; the remainder is reconstructed from the germline J gene. The V and J genes are TRBV7-9 and TRBJ1-4; D is uncertain. Germline V gene lookup returns CDR1 SEHNR and CDR2 FQNEAQ (reference sequence). The CDR3 is 14 amino acids. V was cut by 1 base and J by 8 bases, with 11 bases left in between. Partial CDR3 DNA: TGTGCCAGCAGCTTAGGCTGGGCGGGGGAAAAA. Its protein product is CASSLGWAGEK. The CDR3, in full, reads CASSLGWAGEKLFF.

As for this clone: With the read ending 3 residues before the CDR3 end, the germline J gene is used to fill in that end. The chain couples TRBV18 to TRBJ2-5; D gene unclear. Germline V gene sequence: CDR1 KGHSH, CDR2 LQKENI. V was cut by 4 bases and J by 3 bases, with 15 bases left in between. The CDR3 loop spans 15 amino acids. The sequenced part of the CDR3 DNA is TGTGCCAGCTCACTCACATTTTCAATGGAAGAGACC. Protein: CASSLTFSMEET. The full CDR3 is CASSLTFSMEETQYF.

Worth noting for this clone: The read ends 3 residues early relative to the CDR3; the germline J gene fills the gap. This chain connects TRBV20-1 to TRBJ2-3; 7 nucleotides line up with TRBD2. Germline V lookup: CDR1 DFQATT, CDR2 SNEGSKA (reference sequence). The J segment lost 6 bases and the V segment lost 5 bases, leaving 5 bases of the junction unmatched. The CDR3 spans 12 residues. The covered CDR3 bases are TGCAGTGCTTCCTTTAGCGGGGATACG. Its translation is CSASFSGDT. The full CDR3 protein reads CSASFSGDTQYF.

In regard to this clone: The sequence runs out 3 residues before the end of the CDR3; the remainder is reconstructed from the germline J gene. The V call is TRBV6-1, the J call TRBJ1-5; D is unresolved. The V gene's germline CDR1 is MNHNS and CDR2 SASEGT. The length of the CDR3 is 14 residues. Trimming removed 4 bases from V and 4 bases from J, with 11 bases in between. The CDR3 is CASSGRTGNQPQHF. Partial CDR3 DNA: TGTGCCAGCAGTGGCCGGACGGGGAATCAGCCC.

Notes on this clone: The CDR3 is cut off 3 residues early in the read; its end comes from the germline J gene. The chain employs TRBV2 and TRBJ1-2, with TRBD1 matching over 7 bases. Germline V gene lookup returns CDR1 SNHLY and CDR2 FYNNEI. The CDR3 contains 15 residues. CDR3 bases read: TGTGCCAGCAGTTTAGGGAGACAGGGACAGTATTGC. It yields the protein CASSLGRQGQYC. The complete CDR3 protein is CASSLGRQGQYCYTF.